A selection of T cell receptor beta chains follows, all from one sample in a study of CD8 T cells in ankylosing spondylitis. One entry per CDR3 protein results from TCRdb running MiXCR on the 5' RACE reads. Of 250,000 to 300,000 distinct CDR3 sequences in the sample, about 20% were seen once. Source material: blood, either unsorted or a sorted T cell fraction (not recorded which). The receptor set was obtained from a male donor with ankylosing spondylitis or in good health (not recorded which). Both conserved end residues are part of each CDR3. Rows may omit the clone size; those that give it use once, few, many or a size class.

clone_size	v_call	j_call	cdr3_aa
.	TRBV25-1	TRBJ1-1	CASSENRAEAFF
many	TRBV4-2	TRBJ1-5	CASSPPGGNQPQHF
.	TRBV18	TRBJ1-4	CASSPPGSATNEKLFF
.	TRBV24-1	TRBJ1-5	CATSQGDSNQPQHF
many	TRBV20-1	TRBJ1-1	CSADQTGLNTEAFF
few	TRBV3-1	TRBJ2-3	CASSRGQALGDTQYF
many	TRBV20-1	TRBJ2-1	CSARANEQFF
.	TRBV10-2	TRBJ1-2	CASSESSGGWYGYTF
few	TRBV29-1	TRBJ2-2	CSVKGQGDTGELFF
few	TRBV5-1	TRBJ2-5	CASRLSRTDYQETQYF
many	TRBV12-3/TRBV12-4	TRBJ2-1	CASSPRGDSYNEQFF
many	TRBV28	TRBJ2-5	CASREEKWGETQYF
few	TRBV24-1	TRBJ2-1	CATSGRGSANEQFF
.	TRBV20-1	TRBJ2-3	CTMLAGLSDTQYF
.	TRBV28	TRBJ1-5	CASSLTGDAQPQHF
many	TRBV20-1	TRBJ2-3	CSASNRGSTDTQYF
few	TRBV27	TRBJ2-1	CARTGTSGGEQFF
many	TRBV10-3	TRBJ2-1	CAIGRGLANNEQFF
.	TRBV20-1	TRBJ2-3	CSATLPLLAGGRDTQYF
few	TRBV5-1	TRBJ1-2	CASSFHRDSSNYGYTF
.	TRBV20-1	TRBJ2-1	CSTLSPSGRKVEQFF
few	TRBV5-1	TRBJ1-3	CASSEGQGISGNTIYF
once	TRBV7-9	TRBJ2-2	CASSLASTGELFF
.	TRBV9	TRBJ2-3	CASSVFDGGTDTQYF
few	TRBV12-3/TRBV12-4	TRBJ1-3	CASSWTSSGNTIYF
.	TRBV20-1	TRBJ2-1	CSARDTHRTRNEQFF
few	TRBV2	TRBJ2-2	CASSVPPGELFF
.	TRBV5-1	TRBJ2-5	CASSFSGHGETQYF
.	TRBV5-1	TRBJ1-1	CASSLAGGLQGEAFF
few	TRBV12-3/TRBV12-4	TRBJ2-3	CASNMRGGGPSKDTQYF
few	TRBV9	TRBJ1-2	CASSAGGGYTF
many	TRBV15	TRBJ2-4	CATSSRTTGLNIQYF
.	TRBV9	TRBJ2-6	CASSVDEGSGANVLTF
few	TRBV5-1	TRBJ1-4	CASSPRGMNEKLFF
.	TRBV7-3	TRBJ2-1	CASSLVGSGAKDF
many	TRBV29-1	TRBJ1-2	CSVDPGSSGYTF
.	TRBV28	TRBJ2-1	CASTAVNEQFF
.	TRBV6-1	TRBJ1-5	CASSEKAGTGSFFWHF
.	TRBV3-1	TRBJ2-1	CASSPPGEGYNEQFF
few	TRBV7-8	TRBJ2-2	CASSSRTIANTGELFF
few	TRBV14	TRBJ2-1	CASSQVIGTPYNEQFF
.	TRBV7-2	TRBJ2-4	CASSIGFTKNIQYF
.	TRBV3-1	TRBJ2-6	CTSSLSWGTQRSGANVLTF
.	TRBV4-2	TRBJ2-3	CASSHFQREDTQYF
many	TRBV20-1	TRBJ2-3	CSARSPGLSTDTQYF
.	TRBV5-1	TRBJ1-2	CASSLVADSDYGYTF
.	TRBV5-6	TRBJ2-3	CASSLERSDTQYF
.	TRBV9	TRBJ2-3	CASSASLWGGPSKDTQYF
few	TRBV9	TRBJ2-1	CASSESTPGLAGTGVRDEQFF
.	TRBV3-1	TRBJ2-3	CASSQDAGTANTDTQYF
.	TRBV20-1	TRBJ1-2	CSAPRQDGYTF